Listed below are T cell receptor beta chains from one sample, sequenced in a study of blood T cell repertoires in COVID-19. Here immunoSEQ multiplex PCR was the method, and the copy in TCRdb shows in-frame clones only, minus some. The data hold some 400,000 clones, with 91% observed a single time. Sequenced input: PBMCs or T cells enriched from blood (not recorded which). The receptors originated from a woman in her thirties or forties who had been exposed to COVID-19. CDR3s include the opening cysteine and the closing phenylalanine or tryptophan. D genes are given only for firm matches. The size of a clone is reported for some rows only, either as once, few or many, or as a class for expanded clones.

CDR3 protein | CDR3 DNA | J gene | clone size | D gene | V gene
CATSRPDRPMNTEAFF | TGTGCCACCAGCAGACCAGACAGACCGATGAACACTGAAGCTTTCTTT | TRBJ1-1 | - | - | TRBV15
CASRGAGGRGVEQFF | TGTGCCTCCCGCGGGGCGGGGGGGCGTGGTGTTGAGCAGTTCTTC | TRBJ2-1 | - | TRBD2 | TRBV6-5
CASSPFDRGETQYF | TGTGCCAGCTCACCATTTGACAGGGGGGAGACCCAGTACTTC | TRBJ2-5 | - | TRBD1 | TRBV18
CATSQAGVYTGELFF | TGTGCCACCAGTCAAGCGGGAGTTTACACCGGGGAGCTGTTTTTT | TRBJ2-2 | - | TRBD2 | TRBV24-1
CASSATGGSEDEQYF | TGTGCCAGCAGTGCCACAGGGGGCAGTGAAGACGAGCAGTACTTC | TRBJ2-7 | few | TRBD1 | TRBV6-4
CASSLAGTSSDEQFF | TGTGCTAGCAGCTTAGCGGGGACTAGTAGCGATGAGCAGTTCTTC | TRBJ2-1 | - | TRBD2 | TRBV7-7
CASRLQRRNEKLFF | TGTGCCAGCAGGCTACAACGGCGGAATGAAAAACTGTTTTTT | TRBJ1-4 | few | - | TRBV6-6
CASRGTSGRETQYF | TGTGCCAGCAGGGGGACTAGCGGGAGAGAGACCCAGTACTTC | TRBJ2-5 | - | TRBD2 | TRBV6-4
CASSAFLQGGAVYEQFF | TGTGCCAGCAGCGCCTTTTTACAGGGGGGCGCGGTCTATGAGCAGTTCTTC | TRBJ2-1 | once | TRBD1 | TRBV9
CASSLARAENGYTF | TGTGCCAGCAGCTTGGCCAGGGCGGAGAATGGCTACACCTTC | TRBJ1-2 | - | - | TRBV5-4
CASSSGTEPLGTEAFF | TGTGCCAGCAGCTCTGGGACAGAGCCATTGGGGACTGAAGCTTTCTTT | TRBJ1-1 | - | TRBD1 | TRBV5-4
CASSLIDRDEQYF | TGTGCCAGCAGCTTAATAGACAGGGACGAGCAGTACTTC | TRBJ2-7 | - | TRBD1 | TRBV5-4
CASSLDLAGGSIQYF | TGTGCCAGCAGCTTAGATTTAGCGGGGGGGTCCATTCAGTACTTC | TRBJ2-4 | - | TRBD2 | TRBV7-2
CASSHTSGSRETQYF | TGCGCCAGCAGCCATACTAGCGGGAGTCGCGAGACCCAGTACTTC | TRBJ2-5 | once | TRBD2 | TRBV4-1
CSATPSTASSGNTIYF | TGCAGCGCCACCCCCTCGACAGCTAGCTCTGGAAACACCATATATTTT | TRBJ1-3 | once | - | TRBV29-1
CASSVVGGPNYGYTF | TGTGCCAGCAGCGTAGTGGGGGGGCCTAACTATGGCTACACCTTC | TRBJ1-2 | - | - | TRBV9
CASSPDSLYNSPLHF | TGTGCCAGCAGCCCGGACAGCCTCTATAATTCACCCCTCCACTTT | TRBJ1-6 | - | - | TRBV11-1
CASSGLPTGRYNEQFF | TGCGCCAGCAGTGGCTTGCCGACAGGACGTTACAATGAGCAGTTCTTC | TRBJ2-1 | - | - | TRBV10-1
CASSLRGGYTF | TGTGCCAGCAGCCTAAGGGGGGGCTACACCTTC | TRBJ1-2 | - | - | TRBV3-1/TRBV3-2
CASSLRPVLANTEAFF | TGTGCCAGCAGTTTACGTCCAGTATTAGCGAACACTGAAGCTTTCTTT | TRBJ1-1 | - | - | TRBV27
CASSLNRAEAFF | TGTGCCAGCAGCTTGAACAGGGCTGAAGCTTTCTTT | TRBJ1-1 | - | - | TRBV7-2
CAWSPIGPAKNIQYF | TGTGCCTGGAGCCCCATCGGTCCAGCCAAAAACATTCAGTACTTC | TRBJ2-4 | - | - | TRBV30
CASSRVGGASGYTF | TGTGCCAGCAGCCGTGTCGGGGGGGCCAGTGGCTACACCTTC | TRBJ1-2 | - | - | TRBV7-9
CASSLVATEAFF | TGTGCCAGCAGCTTAGTGGCCACTGAAGCTTTCTTT | TRBJ1-1 | few | - | TRBV7-9
CASSPTQRKWTQYF | TGTGCCAGCTCACCGACCCAGAGGAAGTGGACCCAGTACTTC | TRBJ2-5 | - | - | TRBV18
CATSDRLSPTYNEQFF | TGTGCCACCAGTGATAGACTTTCCCCGACCTACAATGAGCAGTTCTTC | TRBJ2-1 | - | - | TRBV24-1
CASTTSGAYNEQFF | TGTGCCAGCACCACTAGCGGGGCCTACAATGAGCAGTTCTTC | TRBJ2-1 | - | TRBD2 | TRBV25-1
CAISVGQGSNQPQHF | TGTGCCATCAGTGTGGGACAGGGCTCCAATCAGCCCCAGCATTTT | TRBJ1-5 | - | TRBD1 | TRBV10-3
CASSFTGISGNTIYF | TGTGCCAGCAGCTTTACAGGGATCTCTGGAAACACCATATATTTT | TRBJ1-3 | - | - | TRBV11-3
CASSDLRDNEQFF | TGTGCCAGCAGCGACCTCCGGGACAATGAGCAGTTCTTC | TRBJ2-1 | once | - | TRBV7-3
CASSNTNTEAFF | TGTGCCAGCTCAAACACGAACACTGAAGCTTTCTTT | TRBJ1-1 | - | - | TRBV18
CASSLMGLAGDTQYF | TGTGCCAGCAGCTTAATGGGACTAGCGGGAGATACGCAGTATTTT | TRBJ2-3 | - | TRBD2 | TRBV7-3